This T cell receptor (beta chain) appears in the sequencing data of a study of T cell clonotyping in hematopoietic cell transplantation. Overall study results and limits: Pathologically expanded recipient clonotypes increased progressively from day 30 to day 180 as diversity fell.

After removal of 5 bases from V and 4 bases from J, the junction contained 5 bases not matched to a gene. CDR1 SGHAT and CDR2 FQNNGV come from the germline V gene. This CDR3 is built from 14 residues. A word on this clone: The antigen is unknown.

Assay: immunoSEQ multiplex PCR; the TCRdb copy retains only in-frame clones and omits some. Of 10,000 to 14,000 clones in the sample, roughly 87% were seen once. This sample comprised PBMCs, obtained 100 days after allogeneic stem cell transplant. The rearrangement links TRBV11-2 to TRBJ1-2, with 9 bases that match TRBD1. This TCR derives from a female patient between 55 and 75 years old who had an allogeneic stem cell transplant from an unrelated donor, so the T cells may come from the graft donor. Some clones in this sample may be carry-over from other donors' samples. The CDR3 sequence: CASSQPGQGYGYTF. The CDR3 coding sequence is TGTGCCAGCAGCCAGCCGGGACAGGGCTATGGCTACACCTTC.